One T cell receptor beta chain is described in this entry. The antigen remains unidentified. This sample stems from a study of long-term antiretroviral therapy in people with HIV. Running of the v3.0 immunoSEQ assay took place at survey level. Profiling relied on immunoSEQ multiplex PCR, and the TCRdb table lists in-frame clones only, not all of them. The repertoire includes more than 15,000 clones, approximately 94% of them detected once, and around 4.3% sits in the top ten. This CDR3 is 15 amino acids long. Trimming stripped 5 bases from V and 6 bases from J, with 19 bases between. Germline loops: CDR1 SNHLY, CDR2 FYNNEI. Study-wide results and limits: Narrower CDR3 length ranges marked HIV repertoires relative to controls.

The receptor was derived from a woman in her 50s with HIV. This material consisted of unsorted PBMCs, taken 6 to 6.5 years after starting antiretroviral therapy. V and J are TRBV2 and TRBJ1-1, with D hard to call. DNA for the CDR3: TGTGCCAGCAGTTTCGGAGGGTTTTACACTGCTGAAGCTTTCTTT. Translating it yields CASSFGGFYTAEAFF.